This T cell receptor beta chain appears in the sequencing data of a study of blood T cell repertoires in COVID-19. Clones were read by immunoSEQ multiplex PCR, and TCRdb kept only the in-frame ones, dropping some. The sample includes about 52,000 clones, about 84% seen only once; the top ten take under 30%. The CDR3 is 15 residues long. V was clipped by 5 bases and J by 2 bases, with 13 bases between them. CDR1 is LNHDA, CDR2 SQIVND, per germline (reference sequence). Material: peripheral blood. This rearrangement joins TRBV19 to TRBJ1-5; D is unresolved. The TCR sequence derives from a woman of 80 years or more with acute or convalescent COVID-19. The DNA of the CDR3 is TGTGCCAGTAGTTCCTCCGGTAGTGGCAATCAGCCCCAGCATTTT. It translates to CASSSSGSGNQPQHF.